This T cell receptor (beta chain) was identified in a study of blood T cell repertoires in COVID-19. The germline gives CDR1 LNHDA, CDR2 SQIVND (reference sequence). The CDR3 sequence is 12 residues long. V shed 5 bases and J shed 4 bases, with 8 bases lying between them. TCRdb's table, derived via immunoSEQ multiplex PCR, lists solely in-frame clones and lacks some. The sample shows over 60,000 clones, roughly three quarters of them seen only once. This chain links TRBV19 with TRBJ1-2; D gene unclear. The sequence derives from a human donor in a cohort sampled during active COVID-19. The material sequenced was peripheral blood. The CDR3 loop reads CASSLQRYGYTF. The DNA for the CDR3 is TGTGCCAGTAGTCTCCAGCGCTATGGCTACACCTTC.